These 18 T cell receptor beta chains share one sample of origin, sequenced in a study of blood T cell repertoires in COVID-19. Data came from immunoSEQ multiplex PCR; TCRdb stores just in-frame clones and leaves some out. Here the sample spans some 66,000 clones, approximately 80% being singletons. Source material: peripheral blood. These receptors came from a man aged 55 to 70 with acute or convalescent COVID-19.

This chain uses TRBV11-2 with TRBJ1-3, with TRBD1 identical over 7 bases. J was trimmed by 3 bases and V by 2 bases; bases with no gene match: 1. CDR1 is SGHAT and CDR2 is FQNNGV in the germline V gene. CDR3 length equals 14 residues. CDR3: CASSLQGDGNTIYF. The CDR3 nucleotides are TGTGCCAGCAGCTTACAGGGGGATGGAAACACCATATATTTT.

The V and J genes are TRBV11-2 and TRBJ1-3; D remains unclear. Germline V gene sequence: CDR1 SGHAT, CDR2 FQNNGV. The V end lost 5 bases, the J end lost 6 bases, and 14 bases lay between the germline ends. The CDR3 covers 14 residues. The CDR3 DNA reads TGTGCCAGCAGCCCTTCGGGTGACTCAAACACCATATATTTT. Amino acid sequence: CASSPSGDSNTIYF.

J is TRBJ1-1 and V is TRBV18, with TRBD1 matching over 7 bases. CDR3 length equals 15 residues. Trimming cost V 3 bases and J 1 base; bases outside gene matches: 5. Germline-derived CDR1 and CDR2 are KGHSH and LQKENI. The CDR3 protein is CASSPTQGRNTEAFF. The CDR3 nucleotides are TGTGCCAGCTCACCGACACAGGGGAGGAACACTGAAGCTTTCTTT.

This chain connects TRBV6-5 to TRBJ1-2; 10 bases fit TRBD1. The CDR3 extends over 11 amino acids. The junction had 2 bases not matched to a gene; V was cut back by 4 bases and J by 12 bases. The V gene's germline CDR1 is MNHEY and CDR2 SVGAGI. The CDR3 reads CASSSGTGDTF. The CDR3 DNA sequence: TGTGCCAGCAGTTCCGGGACAGGGGACACCTTC.

This chain connects TRBV10-1 to TRBJ2-7, with D possibly matching TRBD2 (6 bases). Trimming cost V 3 bases and J 5 bases, with 14 bases left between them. The length of the CDR3 is 14 residues. Looked up from germline, CDR1 is WNHNN and CDR2 is SYGVQD (reference sequence). The CDR3, as DNA: TGCGCCAGCAGTGACAGCGGGCAGATCGACGAGCAGTACTTC. Translating gives CASSDSGQIDEQYF.

The gene calls are TRBV5-1 and TRBJ2-3; 7 bases are shared with TRBD2. V was pared by 4 bases and J by 6 bases, with 11 bases of the junction left unmatched. The CDR3 is 15 amino acids. In germline, CDR1 is SGHRS, CDR2 YFSETQ. CDR3 sequence (DNA): TGCGCCAGCAGCGTAGCTAGCGGCCCCTGGGATACGCAGTATTTT. Its translation: CASSVASGPWDTQYF.

The chain couples TRBV11-2 to TRBJ2-1; D possibly corresponds to TRBD2 (5 bases). Trimming stripped 1 base from V and 4 bases from J, with 14 bases between. Germline CDR1 and CDR2: SGHAT and FQNNGV. The CDR3 sequence is 16 residues long. The CDR3 spells CASSLGGISRYNEQFF. The CDR3 DNA reads as TGTGCCAGCAGCTTAGGAGGGATATCACGATACAATGAGCAGTTCTTC.

This chain uses TRBV11-2 with TRBJ1-1; 7 bases map to TRBD1. V lost 2 bases and J lost 3; bases outside the gene matches: 9. Germline CDR1 and CDR2: SGHAT and FQNNGV. The CDR3 is 16 amino acids. The CDR3 DNA is TGTGCCAGCAGCTTACTATCCCACAGGGGTGACACTGAAGCTTTCTTT. Translating it yields CASSLLSHRGDTEAFF.

The V gene is TRBV18, the J gene TRBJ1-1, with 8 bases that match TRBD1. CDR1 and CDR2 (germline): KGHSH, LQKENI. The CDR3 is 16 amino acids. The V gene end was trimmed by 8 bases and the J gene end by 5 bases; junction bases not matched to a gene: 16. The CDR3 sequence: CASLPWFGQGGTEAFF. CDR3 nucleotide sequence: TGTGCCAGCCTCCCCTGGTTCGGACAGGGAGGAACTGAAGCTTTCTTT. The full variable domain, completed using reference TRBV18 and TRBJ1-1, is NAGVMQNPRHLVRRRGQEARLRCSPMKGHSHVYWYRQLPEEGLKFMVYLQKENIIDESGMPKERFSAEFPKEGPSILRIQQVVRGDSAAYFCASLPWFGQGGTEAFFGQGTRLTVV.

The rearrangement joins TRBV10-1 to TRBJ1-5; D is unresolved. The length of the CDR3 is 12 residues. CDR1 is WNHNN, CDR2 SYGVQD, per germline (reference sequence). Deletions cut 10 bases from V and 7 bases from J, with 14 bases between. CDR3 bases: TGCGCCACGAGGAGGCGACTCCAGCCCCAGCATTTT. Translated: CATRRRLQPQHF.

The chain combines TRBV11-2 with TRBJ2-2; TRBD1 matches at 7 bases. CDR1 and CDR2 from the germline V gene are SGHAT and FQNNGV. This CDR3 comprises 15 residues. V dropped 6 bases and J dropped 5; count of bases not matched to a gene: 9. The CDR3 reads CASRSPGQRTGELFF. Here the CDR3 DNA reads TGTGCCAGCAGATCGCCGGGACAGAGGACCGGGGAGCTGTTTTTT.

The chain combines TRBV5-4 with TRBJ1-4, with D unclear. Looked up from germline, CDR1 is SGHNT and CDR2 is YYREEE (reference sequence). Deletions cut 4 bases from V and 12 bases from J, with 19 bases between. CDR3 length: 14 residues. CDR3 loop: CASSREPQAEELFF. DNA of the CDR3: TGTGCCAGCAGCCGAGAACCGCAGGCGGAGGAACTGTTTTTT. The complete variable domain, with remaining parts taken from reference TRBV5-4 and TRBJ1-4, reads ETGVTQSPTHLIKTRGQQVTLRCSSQSGHNTVSWYQQALGQGPQFIFQYYREEENGRGNFPPRFSGLQFPNYSSELNVNALELDDSALYLCASSREPQAEELFFGSGTQLSVL.

This chain joins TRBV6-4 and TRBJ2-7, with a weak D call TRBD1 (6 bases). The CDR3 spans 11 residues. Trimming removed 5 bases from V and 5 bases from J, with 7 bases in between. Per germline, CDR1 MRHNA and CDR2 SNTAGT. The CDR3: CASSPGDEQYV. In DNA form, the CDR3 reads TGTGCCAGCAGTCCAGGGGACGAGCAGTACGTC.

This chain uses TRBV4-1 with TRBJ2-5; TRBD1 matches 8 bases. V trimming: 0 bases; J trimming: 8 bases; junction bases outside the gene matches: 14. Germline lookup yields CDR1 MGHRA and CDR2 YSYEKL. This CDR3 has 17 residues. The CDR3 is CASSQDHQGTGARTQYF. The DNA of the CDR3 is TGCGCCAGCAGCCAAGATCACCAGGGGACAGGAGCCAGAACCCAGTACTTC.

This sequence joins TRBV29-1 and TRBJ2-3; 10 bases match TRBD1. The CDR3 has 13 residues. Germline trimming cut 4 bases from V and 4 bases from J; bases unmatched to any gene: 2. CDR1 is SQVTM and CDR2 is ANQGSEA in the germline V gene. The CDR3 spells CSVGTGGSDTQYF. CDR3 DNA sequence: TGCAGCGTTGGGACAGGGGGATCAGATACGCAGTATTTT.

V is TRBV11-3 and J is TRBJ1-2; the D gene is possibly TRBD1 (6 bases). Per germline, CDR1 SGHNT and CDR2 YENEEA. Trimming shortened V by 5 bases and J by 7 bases, and 14 bases separated the two germline ends. The CDR3 is 13 amino acids. CDR3 DNA sequence: TGTGCCAGCAGCCCCCCCGGACAGATTGGCTACACCTTC. This encodes CASSPPGQIGYTF.

The chain joins TRBV6-2 or TRBV6-3 to TRBJ2-7; 8 bases map to TRBD2. The CDR3 spans 17 residues. V lost 5 bases to trimming and J lost 6 bases; unmatched junction nucleotides: 18. The germline V gene has CDR1 MNHEY and CDR2 SVGEGT. DNA for the CDR3: TGTGCCAGCAGTCCCCGAGGAGCGGGGGCCAGGGGAACCGAGCAGTACGTC. Amino acids: CASSPRGAGARGTEQYV.

The CDR3 sequence: CASSVSGGPYNEQFF. The DNA for the CDR3 is TGTGCCAGCAGCGTTAGCGGGGGGCCGTACAATGAGCAGTTCTTC. J is TRBJ2-1 and V is TRBV7-2; 10 nucleotides line up with TRBD2. From germline, CDR1 is SGHTA and CDR2 FQGNSA. V lost 5 bases and J lost 4; bases outside the gene matches: 5. This CDR3 has 15 residues.